A selection of T cell receptor beta chains follows, all from one sample in a study of breast tumors, draining lymph nodes, adjacent tissues. TCRdb passed the multiplex PCR reads through MiXCR, listing each CDR3 protein once. The sample consists of over 250,000 distinct CDR3 sequences, roughly 31% of them appearing once. Sequencing was done on a sample of axillary lymph node tissue. The receptors here all came from a female donor with breast cancer. Some clones in this sample may be carry-over from other donors' samples. Both conserved end residues are part of each CDR3. Fields, in order: D gene, CDR3 length, V gene, J gene, clone size, CDR3 protein, CDR3 DNA. The D gene is left open where the match is weak. Expanded clones are given a class, and other clones once, few, many or no size at all.

>.|14|TRBV30|TRBJ2-6|many
CAWSVGTGANVLTF
TGTGCCTGGAGTGTAGGGACTGGGGCCAACGTCCTGACTTTC
>TRBD1|13|TRBV12-3/TRBV12-4|TRBJ2-7|many
CASTGQGAGEQYF
TGTGCCAGCACCGGACAGGGGGCTGGGGAGCAGTACTTC
>TRBD2|18|TRBV6-2/TRBV6-3|TRBJ2-3|.
CASMVGYWTSGIVNTQYF
TGTGCCAGCATGGTAGGGTATTGGACTAGCGGGATCGTGAATACGCAGTATTTT
>.|16|TRBV5-8|TRBJ2-7|.
CASSPAGPLSSYEQYF
TGTGCCAGCAGCCCCGCGGGGCCATTGAGCTCCTACGAGCAGTACTTC
>.|11|TRBV6-5|TRBJ2-2|many
CATKRSGELFF
TGTGCCACCAAGAGATCCGGGGAGCTGTTTTTT
>.|15|TRBV27|TRBJ2-3|.
CASRPTGTPNNEQYF
TGTGCCAGCAGGCCAACAGGAACCCCGAACAATGAGCAGTATTTT
>.|13|TRBV20-1|TRBJ1-5|many
CSARRTANQPQHF
TGCAGTGCTAGACGGACAGCCAATCAGCCCCAGCATTTT
>.|15|TRBV3-1|TRBJ2-3|few
CASSQDKPGEMPQYF
TGTGCCAGCAGCCAAGATAAACCGGGTGAAATGCCGCAGTATTTT
>.|12|TRBV6-5|TRBJ2-4|few
CATLETKNIQYF
TGTGCCACCCTGGAAACCAAAAACATTCAGTACTTC
>TRBD1|11|TRBV12-3/TRBV12-4|TRBJ1-1|once
CASSSRQGEFF
TGTGCCAGCAGTTCTCGACAGGGAGAGTTCTTT
>.|13|TRBV10-3|TRBJ1-2|many
CAISEQGPNGYTF
TGTGCCATCAGTGAACAGGGTCCTAATGGCTACACCTTC
>TRBD2|17|TRBV6-4|TRBJ2-1|many
CASSDTGLAASYNEQFF
TGTGCCAGCAGTGACACAGGACTAGCGGCTTCCTACAATGAGCAGTTCTTC
>.|15|TRBV20-1|TRBJ2-7|many
CSARDEEGEGYEQYF
TGCAGTGCTAGAGATGAGGAGGGAGAGGGGTACGAGCAGTACTTC
>TRBD2|14|TRBV7-9|TRBJ2-5|many
CASTPSGRWETQYF
TGTGCCAGCACCCCTAGCGGGAGATGGGAGACCCAGTACTTC
>.|13|TRBV20-1|TRBJ1-6|many
CSAQRQYNSPLHF
TGCAGTGCTCAGAGGCAGTATAATTCACCCCTCCACTTT
>TRBD1|13|TRBV12-3/TRBV12-4|TRBJ2-7|many
CASRNTGAGEQYF
TGTGCCAGCCGAAATACAGGGGCTGGGGAGCAGTACTTC
>.|14|TRBV20-1|TRBJ1-5|many
CSASLQDSNQPQHF
TGCAGTGCTAGTTTGCAGGATAGCAATCAGCCCCAGCATTTT
>.|13|TRBV6-5|TRBJ2-7|.
CASSHSGIGEQYF
TGTGCCAGCAGTCACTCGGGTATAGGCGAGCAGTACTTC
>.|17|TRBV7-6|TRBJ1-6|many
CASSLEGTVSYNSPLHF
TGTGCCAGCAGCTTAGAGGGAACAGTATCCTATAATTCACCCCTCCACTTT
>.|13|TRBV19|TRBJ2-2|many
CASSIVETGELFF
TGTGCCAGTAGTATAGTGGAGACCGGGGAGCTGTTTTTT
>TRBD2|16|TRBV27|TRBJ2-7|few
CASSLSTSGRTFAQYF
TGTGCCAGCAGTTTATCGACTAGCGGCAGAACCTTCGCGCAGTACTTC
>.|13|TRBV5-1|TRBJ1-4|many
CASSLRGSEKLFF
TGCGCCAGCTCCTTGCGGGGGAGTGAAAAACTGTTTTTT
>TRBD1|15|TRBV5-8|TRBJ2-3|many
CASSLGQGYTDTQYF
TGTGCCAGCAGCTTGGGACAGGGCTACACAGATACGCAGTATTTT
>.|13|TRBV27|TRBJ1-2|many
CASSPTGLYGYTF
TGTGCCAGCAGTCCGACAGGTCTCTATGGCTACACCTTC
>.|15|TRBV7-2|TRBJ2-1|many
CASSLADLAGNEQFF
TGTGCCAGCAGCTTAGCTGATTTGGCCGGCAATGAGCAGTTCTTC
>.|15|TRBV20-1|TRBJ2-3|.
CSASAVGGLGDTQYF
TGCAGTGCTAGCGCAGTCGGGGGGCTGGGAGATACGCAGTACTTT
>.|18|TRBV7-8|TRBJ2-5|many
CASSLVETEAGLQETQYF
TGTGCCAGCAGCTTAGTGGAGACGGAGGCGGGACTTCAAGAGACCCAGTACTTC
>TRBD2|15|TRBV6-4|TRBJ2-1|few
CASSPALAGVQEQFF
TGTGCCAGCAGTCCCGCACTAGCGGGAGTTCAGGAGCAGTTCTTC
>.|16|TRBV7-6|TRBJ1-6|many
CASSWGDFTNNSPLHF
TGTGCCAGCAGCTGGGGGGACTTTACAAATAATTCACCCCTCCACTTT
>.|14|TRBV10-1|TRBJ2-3|many
CASSDGGLTDTQYF
TGCGCCAGCAGTGACGGCGGGCTCACAGATACGCAGTATTTT
>TRBD1|15|TRBV10-3|TRBJ2-7|many
CAISEPTGAGREQYF
TGTGCCATCAGTGAACCGACAGGGGCGGGTAGAGAGCAGTACTTC
>.|15|TRBV20-1|TRBJ2-3|many
CSAPPSGALTDTQYF
TGCAGTGCCCCCCCTTCGGGGGCGCTTACAGATACGCAGTATTTT
>TRBD2|15|TRBV5-1|TRBJ2-7|many
CASRPLAGGSDEQYF
TGCGCCAGCAGACCGCTAGCGGGAGGGTCTGACGAGCAGTACTTC
>.|13|TRBV7-8|TRBJ2-5|many
CASSLAGAETQYF
TGTGCCAGCAGCTTAGCAGGGGCGGAGACCCAGTACTTC
>TRBD2|14|TRBV25-1|TRBJ2-1|.
CARDLREDYNEQFF
TGTGCTAGAGATCTGCGGGAGGACTACAATGAGCAGTTCTTC
>TRBD1|12|TRBV24-1|TRBJ1-2|.
CATADRAGGYTF
TGTGCCACTGCGGACAGGGCAGGAGGCTACACCTTC
>TRBD1|17|TRBV11-2|TRBJ2-6|many
CASSPQGRGPGANVLTF
TGTGCCAGCAGCCCCCAAGGCAGGGGGCCTGGGGCCAACGTCCTGACTTTC
>.|13|TRBV12-3/TRBV12-4|TRBJ2-2|many
CASRKTDTGELFF
TGTGCCAGCAGGAAGACTGACACCGGGGAGCTGTTTTTT
>TRBD1|14|TRBV7-8|TRBJ1-2|many
CASSLRQGSTGYTF
TGTGCCAGCAGCCTACGACAGGGTTCTACTGGCTACACCTTC
>TRBD1|13|TRBV20-1|TRBJ1-5|.
CSAKDRVSQPQHF
TGCAGTGCTAAAGACAGGGTGAGTCAGCCCCAGCATTTT